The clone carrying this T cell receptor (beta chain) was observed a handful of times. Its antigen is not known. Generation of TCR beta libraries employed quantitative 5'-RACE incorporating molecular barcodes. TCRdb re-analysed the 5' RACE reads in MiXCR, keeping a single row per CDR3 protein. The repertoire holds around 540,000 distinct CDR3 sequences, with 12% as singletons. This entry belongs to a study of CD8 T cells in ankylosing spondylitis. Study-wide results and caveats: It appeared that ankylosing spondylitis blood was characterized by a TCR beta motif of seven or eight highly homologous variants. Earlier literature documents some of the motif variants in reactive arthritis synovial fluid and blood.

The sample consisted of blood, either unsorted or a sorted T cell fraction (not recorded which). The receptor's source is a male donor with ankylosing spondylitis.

CDR3 amino acids: CSARDPTSGKMEKQYF. The CDR3 DNA reads as TGCAGTGCTAGAGATCCGACTAGCGGGAAAATGGAGAAGCAGTACTTC. This chain links TRBV20-1 with TRBJ2-7; 11 positions match TRBD2. CDR1 DFQATT and CDR2 SNEGSKA come from the germline V gene (reference sequence). Trimming removed 0 bases from V and 8 bases from J; junction bases left unmatched: 12. The CDR3 sequence is 16 residues long.